A selection of T cell receptor beta chains follows, all from one sample in a study of cytomegalovirus exposure and HLA in healthy donors. Assay: immunoSEQ multiplex PCR; the TCRdb copy retains only in-frame clones and omits some. This sample has approximately 170,000 clones; 70% to 80% occur once, and the top ten carry 9% to 10%. Sequencing was performed on PBMCs. Source of these receptors: a man aged 18 to 30 in good health and CMV-seropositive. Both conserved end residues are part of each CDR3. The order of the fields is clone size, V gene, J gene, D gene, CDR3 DNA, CDR3 protein. A D gene is named only where the DNA matches it firmly. Not every row has a clone size; where given, it reads once, few, many or a size class.

clone_size: .; v_call: TRBV5-5; j_call: TRBJ1-5; d_call: .; cdr3_nt: TGTGCCAGCAGCTTGGCCTCGGGGGATCAGCCCCAGCATTTT; cdr3_aa: CASSLASGDQPQHF
clone_size: .; v_call: TRBV13; j_call: TRBJ2-1; d_call: TRBD2; cdr3_nt: TGTGCCAGCAGCCCACCTGGACTAGCGGACTACAATGAGCAGTTCTTC; cdr3_aa: CASSPPGLADYNEQFF
clone_size: .; v_call: TRBV10-1; j_call: TRBJ2-3; d_call: .; cdr3_nt: TGCGCCAGCACCCCGGCGGGAAACACAGATACGCAGTATTTT; cdr3_aa: CASTPAGNTDTQYF
clone_size: few; v_call: TRBV4-3; j_call: TRBJ1-1; d_call: .; cdr3_nt: TGCGCCAGCAGCCAAGATAGGGGGAACACTGAAGCTTTCTTT; cdr3_aa: CASSQDRGNTEAFF
clone_size: .; v_call: TRBV2; j_call: TRBJ2-4; d_call: TRBD2; cdr3_nt: TGTGCCAGCAGCCGCGGGACTAGTGGGGGGCTAAATCGAGCCAAAAACATTCAGTACTTC; cdr3_aa: CASSRGTSGGLNRAKNIQYF
clone_size: once; v_call: TRBV30; j_call: TRBJ1-5; d_call: .; cdr3_nt: TGTGCCTGGAGCCAGTCATCACATCAGCCCCAGCATTTT; cdr3_aa: CAWSQSSHQPQHF
clone_size: .; v_call: TRBV5-1; j_call: TRBJ1-4; d_call: .; cdr3_nt: TGCGCCAGCAGCTTGGGTGTGCAGTCACGACGGGTTAATGAAAAACTGTTTTTT; cdr3_aa: CASSLGVQSRRVNEKLFF
clone_size: .; v_call: TRBV27; j_call: TRBJ2-5; d_call: .; cdr3_nt: TGTGCCAGCAGTTTAGGGAGTGGGGGCAGGGGAGAGACCCAGTACTTC; cdr3_aa: CASSLGSGGRGETQYF
clone_size: .; v_call: TRBV7-2; j_call: TRBJ1-5; d_call: TRBD1; cdr3_nt: TGTGCCAGCAGCCCGAGGGGACAGGGGACAGGCGATAGCAATCAGCCCCAGCATTTT; cdr3_aa: CASSPRGQGTGDSNQPQHF
clone_size: .; v_call: TRBV6-5; j_call: TRBJ2-7; d_call: .; cdr3_nt: TGTGCCAGCAAGCGACCTAGCTCCTACGAGCAGTACTTC; cdr3_aa: CASKRPSSYEQYF
clone_size: once; v_call: TRBV11-2; j_call: TRBJ2-7; d_call: .; cdr3_nt: TGTGCCAGCAGCGTGACAGATTCCTACGAGCAGTACTTC; cdr3_aa: CASSVTDSYEQYF
clone_size: .; v_call: TRBV6-5; j_call: TRBJ1-2; d_call: .; cdr3_nt: TGTGCCAGCAGTATCCCCGGGACAGGCTACACCTTC; cdr3_aa: CASSIPGTGYTF
clone_size: once; v_call: TRBV9; j_call: TRBJ1-2; d_call: .; cdr3_nt: TGTGCCAGCAGCGTAGGGCAGTACTATGGCTACACCTTC; cdr3_aa: CASSVGQYYGYTF
clone_size: .; v_call: TRBV7-8; j_call: TRBJ2-3; d_call: TRBD1; cdr3_nt: TGTGCCAGCAGCTTAGGACAGGGGTCAGATACGCAGTATTTT; cdr3_aa: CASSLGQGSDTQYF
clone_size: .; v_call: TRBV7-9; j_call: TRBJ1-1; d_call: TRBD1; cdr3_nt: TGTGCCAGCAGCCCCTTCGGACAGGGGAGGGGTGAAGCTTTCTTT; cdr3_aa: CASSPFGQGRGEAFF
clone_size: .; v_call: TRBV9; j_call: TRBJ2-1; d_call: .; cdr3_nt: TGTGCCAGCAGCGTAGCTGGGGGCCCCTACAATGAGCAGTTCTTC; cdr3_aa: CASSVAGGPYNEQFF
clone_size: .; v_call: TRBV19; j_call: TRBJ2-7; d_call: TRBD2; cdr3_nt: TGTGCCAGTAGTATCGGGACTAGCGGTTACGAGCAGTACTTC; cdr3_aa: CASSIGTSGYEQYF
clone_size: .; v_call: TRBV7-9; j_call: TRBJ2-1; d_call: .; cdr3_nt: TGTGCCAGCAGCTTGGTAGGTAGCATCGTAAATGAGCAGTTCTTC; cdr3_aa: CASSLVGSIVNEQFF
clone_size: .; v_call: TRBV9; j_call: TRBJ2-3; d_call: TRBD2; cdr3_nt: TGTGCCAGCAGCGGTCGGGGGGGCCGTACAGATACGCAGTATTTT; cdr3_aa: CASSGRGGRTDTQYF
clone_size: .; v_call: TRBV5-1; j_call: TRBJ1-4; d_call: TRBD1; cdr3_nt: TGCGCCAGCAGCACGTGGACAGGGGATGAAAAACTGTTTTTT; cdr3_aa: CASSTWTGDEKLFF
clone_size: .; v_call: TRBV10-1; j_call: TRBJ2-5; d_call: TRBD2; cdr3_nt: TGCGCCAGCAGTGATCCTCGAGCGGGGCAAGAGACCCAGTACTTC; cdr3_aa: CASSDPRAGQETQYF
clone_size: .; v_call: TRBV4-3; j_call: TRBJ2-7; d_call: .; cdr3_nt: TGCGCCAGCAGCCCCGGAGGCCTTACCTACGAGCAGTACTTC; cdr3_aa: CASSPGGLTYEQYF
clone_size: .; v_call: TRBV7-2; j_call: TRBJ1-1; d_call: .; cdr3_nt: TGTGCCAGCAGCGTCCTGACTCAGACCCCTGAAGCTTTCTTT; cdr3_aa: CASSVLTQTPEAFF
clone_size: .; v_call: TRBV4-1; j_call: TRBJ2-1; d_call: .; cdr3_nt: TGCGCCAGCAGCCGAGAAATACTAGTGGGGGGGGCAAGTGAGCAGTTCTTC; cdr3_aa: CASSREILVGGASEQFF
clone_size: .; v_call: TRBV5-1; j_call: TRBJ2-1; d_call: TRBD1; cdr3_nt: TGCGCCAGCAGCTCGCCCCGGACAGGGGGCAATGAGCAGTTCTTC; cdr3_aa: CASSSPRTGGNEQFF
clone_size: .; v_call: TRBV29-1; j_call: TRBJ2-1; d_call: .; cdr3_nt: TGCAGCGTTTTCGGGCAGGGGCACAATGAGCAGTTCTTC; cdr3_aa: CSVFGQGHNEQFF
clone_size: .; v_call: TRBV15; j_call: TRBJ2-1; d_call: TRBD1; cdr3_nt: TGTGCCACCAGCAGGGGCTCGGACAGGCCGGTCGGGGAGCAGTTCTTC; cdr3_aa: CATSRGSDRPVGEQFF
clone_size: .; v_call: TRBV6-1; j_call: TRBJ1-1; d_call: .; cdr3_nt: TGTGCCAGCAGTGCCCCCGGGCGGACACGGAACACTGAAGCTTTCTTT; cdr3_aa: CASSAPGRTRNTEAFF
clone_size: .; v_call: TRBV7-9; j_call: TRBJ1-2; d_call: .; cdr3_nt: TGTGCCAGCAGCTTAGTGGGGGGGTCCTATGGCTACACCTTC; cdr3_aa: CASSLVGGSYGYTF
clone_size: .; v_call: TRBV11-2; j_call: TRBJ1-1; d_call: .; cdr3_nt: TGTGCCAGCAGCCTACCCTGGGCAGGGTCCACTGAAGCTTTCTTT; cdr3_aa: CASSLPWAGSTEAFF
clone_size: .; v_call: TRBV30; j_call: TRBJ2-5; d_call: .; cdr3_nt: TGTGCCTGGAGAGATCAGGCACAAGAGACCCAGTACTTC; cdr3_aa: CAWRDQAQETQYF
clone_size: .; v_call: TRBV10-3; j_call: TRBJ2-1; d_call: .; cdr3_nt: TGTGCCATCAGTGGCCGGGAGGCAGGGGGCGACAATGAGCAGTTCTTC; cdr3_aa: CAISGREAGGDNEQFF
clone_size: .; v_call: TRBV6-5; j_call: TRBJ1-1; d_call: .; cdr3_nt: TGTGCCAGCAGTAGAAATGGACAGAGGAACACTGAAGCTTTCTTT; cdr3_aa: CASSRNGQRNTEAFF
clone_size: few; v_call: TRBV25-1; j_call: TRBJ1-6; d_call: .; cdr3_nt: TGTGCCAGCAGTGAATCTGGCAGGGGAACTTCACCCCTCCACTTT; cdr3_aa: CASSESGRGTSPLHF
clone_size: .; v_call: TRBV6-4; j_call: TRBJ2-2; d_call: .; cdr3_nt: TGTGCCAGCAGAGCCCGGGGAAGCACCGGGGAGCTGTTTTTT; cdr3_aa: CASRARGSTGELFF
clone_size: once; v_call: TRBV6-6; j_call: TRBJ1-5; d_call: .; cdr3_nt: TGTGCCAGCAGTTACGGCCTGGGACACAGCCTGCATTTT; cdr3_aa: CASSYGLGHSLHF
clone_size: once; v_call: TRBV7-9; j_call: TRBJ1-4; d_call: .; cdr3_nt: TGTGCCAGCAGCCCGGAAACAGCCTTTAATGAAAAACTGTTTTTT; cdr3_aa: CASSPETAFNEKLFF
clone_size: .; v_call: TRBV14; j_call: TRBJ2-2; d_call: .; cdr3_nt: TGTGCCAGCAGCCAAGGCAACGGTATCACCGGGGAGCTGTTTTTT; cdr3_aa: CASSQGNGITGELFF
clone_size: .; v_call: TRBV7-9; j_call: TRBJ1-2; d_call: TRBD1; cdr3_nt: TGTGCCAGCAGCTTAGCCCTGACAGGGGACCTTTATGGCTACACCTTC; cdr3_aa: CASSLALTGDLYGYTF
clone_size: .; v_call: TRBV2; j_call: TRBJ1-1; d_call: .; cdr3_nt: TGTGCCAGCAGGTCGGGATTAACTGAAGCTTTCTTT; cdr3_aa: CASRSGLTEAFF
clone_size: .; v_call: TRBV2; j_call: TRBJ1-2; d_call: TRBD1; cdr3_nt: TGTGCCAGCAGTTTAGGGGGCACGATGGTGTTATATGGCTACACCTTC; cdr3_aa: CASSLGGTMVLYGYTF